This T cell receptor beta chain came from a study of blood T cell repertoires in COVID-19. About the study: Sites in the United States, Italy and Spain provided acute and convalescent COVID-19 samples. T cells, B-cell-depleted T cells, or PBMCs provided the cDNA or gDNA that served as material.

Original processing methods: Scientists estimated how many nucleated cells there were by amplifying reference gene primers. Sequencing was performed with immunoSEQ multiplex PCR; in TCRdb, only in-frame clones are kept and a portion is missing. D and trimming come from the DNA, and the V and J calls and clone size come from that table. The data hold 130,000 to 150,000 clones, with approximately 81% observed a single time. Germline V gives CDR1 LGHNA, CDR2 YSLEER. CDR3 length: 17 amino acids. The V end lost 1 base, the J end lost 0 bases, and 10 bases lay between the germline ends. The rearrangement links TRBV4-3 to TRBJ2-6; tentatively, D is TRBD2 (5 bases). This sequence was found in a human donor in a cohort sampled during active COVID-19. Material for sequencing was peripheral blood. Here the CDR3 DNA reads TGCGCCAGCAGCCAAGTGGCTAGCTCCTCTGGGGCCAACGTCCTGACTTTC. Protein product: CASSQVASSSGANVLTF.